This T cell receptor beta chain is drawn from a study of radiation and T cells in renal cell carcinoma. About the study: Nephrectomy followed 15 Gy stereotactic body radiation by 4 weeks.

Here immunoSEQ multiplex PCR was the method, and the copy in TCRdb shows in-frame clones only, minus some. This sample has about 49,000 clones, with 80% found just once. Per germline, CDR1 MNHNS and CDR2 SASEGT. The CDR3 covers 12 residues. J was trimmed by 8 bases and V by 4 bases; bases with no gene match: 3. Specified time point: blood 2 weeks post-SBRT. Treatment meaning: 15 Gy SBRT to primary tumor, nephrectomy 4 weeks later. Serial blood draws occurred at baseline and 2 and 4 weeks post-SBRT. Sequenced material: blood, taken from a patient whose treatment included radiotherapy and nephrectomy. The TCR was taken from a woman aged 70-85 years with renal cell carcinoma. This sequence joins TRBV6-1 and TRBJ1-1; 8 nucleotides agree with TRBD1. CDR3 protein: CASSAGGMEAFF. The CDR3 coding sequence is TGTGCCAGCAGTGCAGGGGGCATGGAAGCTTTCTTT.